This note documents a single TCR beta chain sequence. The PCR contained 60 Vbeta and 13 Jbeta primers. The assay was immunoSEQ multiplex PCR, and TCRdb's table has in-frame clones only and misses some. The table shows around 150,000 clones, with roughly 77% occurring only once. These data belong to a study of cytomegalovirus exposure and HLA in healthy donors. The CDR3 extends over 14 amino acids. With 5 bases removed from V and 5 bases from J, the gap between germline ends came to 15 bases. In germline, CDR1 is MNHEY, CDR2 SVGAGI. V usage is TRBV6-5 and J usage is TRBJ1-2; the D gene is possibly TRBD1 (5 bases). Sequencing was performed on PBMCs. The TCR was taken from a male donor in good health and CMV-seronegative. The CDR3 loop reads CASSEGALGYGYTF. DNA of the CDR3: TGTGCCAGCAGTGAAGGGGCCCTAGGGTATGGCTACACCTTC.